The clone carrying this TCR beta chain was counted only a few times. Its specificity is unknown. In all sorted populations, purity surpassed 98%. The sample originates from a study of beta chain features in type 1 diabetes. Findings of the study overall: Moderate but significant shortening of TCRB CDR3s was recorded in all four CD4+ subsets from Type 1 diabetes patients. HLA influence on TCRB rearrangement stayed unresolved here.

This CDR3 spans 15 amino acids. Trimming cost V 6 bases and J 0 bases, with 12 bases left between them. The germline gives CDR1 KGHSH, CDR2 LQKENI. What was sequenced were expressed TCRB transcripts, since all of the isolated RNA had been reverse transcribed. Generated by immunoSEQ multiplex PCR, the TCRdb table keeps only in-frame clones and is missing some. The sample has around 25,000 clones, 68% seen once; the top ten hold roughly 1.2%. The genes are TRBV18 and TRBJ1-5; the D gene is possibly TRBD1 (6 bases). Sequenced material: stem cell memory CD4+ T cells from blood. This sequence was found in a woman in her 40s with type 1 diabetes. As DNA, the CDR3 is TGTGCCAGCTCCCCCGGACAGCTTAGCAATCAGCCCCAGCATTTT. Protein sequence: CASSPGQLSNQPQHF.